Listed below are T cell receptor beta chains from one sample, sequenced in a study of blood T cell repertoires in COVID-19. Data came from immunoSEQ multiplex PCR; TCRdb stores just in-frame clones and leaves some out. The sample records 650,000 to 800,000 clones, just under 90% being singletons. The sequenced material came from peripheral blood. Receptors were obtained from a woman under 30 with acute or convalescent COVID-19. Each CDR3 is given without its conserved first and last residue.

>TRBJ1-1|TRBV7-2
ASSAQGGEITEAF
>TRBJ2-6|TRBV18
ASSSQGRTGANVLT
>TRBJ1-5|TRBV7-2
ASSLLSVNQPQH
>TRBJ2-4|TRBV6-1
ASSAQPGQGTGKNIQY
>TRBJ1-5|TRBV2
ASSQEGLSNQPQH
>TRBJ1-2|TRBV4-3
ASSHIGTGVNGYT
>TRBJ1-3|TRBV5-5
ASSAWTGLSSGNTIY
>TRBJ1-1|TRBV30
AWNPGQTNTEAF
>TRBJ1-6|TRBV6-5
ASSYGTGGASPLH
>TRBJ1-1|TRBV12-3/TRBV12-4
ASIGSNTEAF
>TRBJ2-3|TRBV7-3
ASSITGHNTDTQY
>TRBJ1-5|TRBV6-4
ASSDSGGNQPQH
>TRBJ2-7|TRBV7-2
ASSLESSRTYEQY
>TRBJ2-7|TRBV6-2/TRBV6-3
ASSYGTFYEQY
>TRBJ2-1|TRBV19
ASSNRGLDEQF
>TRBJ1-2|TRBV7-8
ASSSSSQRGYGYT
>TRBJ2-3|TRBV4-1
ASSNPPGQGVPDTQY
>TRBJ2-5|TRBV4-3
ASSQVDGGAWETQY
>TRBJ2-2|TRBV9
ASSVDSFSGELF
>TRBJ2-1|TRBV6-5
ASSPGTGGLEQF
>TRBJ1-2|TRBV14
ASSQEGDREAYGYT
>TRBJ1-1|TRBV5-1
ASSSDRGATEAF
>TRBJ1-1|TRBV30
AWRARSGTEAF
>TRBJ1-2|TRBV12-3/TRBV12-4
ASSRTGDYGYT
>TRBJ2-1|TRBV5-1
ASSRGLALYNEQF
>TRBJ1-2|TRBV6-1
ASSEATTDNYGYT
>TRBJ2-3|TRBV7-9
ASSLNPGLSDTQY
>TRBJ1-5|TRBV24-1
ATSDFGQGNQPQH
>TRBJ2-1|TRBV30
AWSVPRRRGYNEQF
>TRBJ2-1|TRBV3-1/TRBV3-2
ASSQALAGEQF
>TRBJ2-2|TRBV7-8
ASSSRLAGTSTGELF
>TRBJ1-5|TRBV6-6
ASSRKQGSSRNQPQH
>TRBJ1-1|TRBV5-1
ASSPTASMDTEAF
>TRBJ1-4|TRBV6-1
ASSEAEFLVKLF
>TRBJ1-1|TRBV6-5
ASSYSTRYMNTEAF
>TRBJ2-2|TRBV2
ASSPQKTGAGELF
>TRBJ2-7|TRBV29-1
SVGTGTGGSREQY
>TRBJ1-1|TRBV6-5
ASTVAGNEAF
>TRBJ2-3|TRBV5-4
ASSTSGGGIYTQY